A selection of T cell receptor beta chains follows, all from one sample in a study of Japanese encephalitis immunity and Zika vaccine responses. TCRdb ran MiXCR on the 5' RACE reads and lists one entry per CDR3 protein. The repertoire holds roughly 1,600 distinct CDR3 sequences, with about 6.5% as singletons. This specimen consisted of antigen-activated CD4+ T cells from blood, cultured, obtained during a Zika inactivated vaccine study. These receptors came from an adult woman who received an inactivated Zika virus vaccine. Each CDR3 is given with its conserved first and last residue. The D gene is left open where the match is weak. Clone size appears in some rows only: once, few, many, or a class for an expanded clone.

D	size	V	J	DNA	CDR3
NA	medium-sized	TRBV9	TRBJ2-3	TGTGCCAGCAGCGTAGATTTAGGCACAGATACGCAGTATTTT	CASSVDLGTDTQYF
NA	medium-sized	TRBV5-1	TRBJ2-5	TGCGCCAGCAGCTTGGATGGACAGTTGCAAGAGACCCAGTACTTC	CASSLDGQLQETQYF
NA	medium-sized	TRBV6-2/TRBV6-3	TRBJ1-5	TGTGCCAGTGCCGGGAGACCTTATCAGCCCCAGCATTTT	CASAGRPYQPQHF
TRBD2	medium-sized	TRBV4-1	TRBJ2-1	TGCGCCAGCAGCCAAGTCGTTCTAGCGGGGGATTTGTACAATGAGCAGTTCTTC	CASSQVVLAGDLYNEQFF
NA	medium-sized	TRBV18	TRBJ1-3	TGTGCCAGCTCACCGGGCTCCTCTGGAAACACCATATATTTT	CASSPGSSGNTIYF
TRBD2	few	TRBV9	TRBJ2-3	TGTGCCAGCAGCGTAGGACTAGCGGGGGGCACAGATACGCAGTATTTT	CASSVGLAGGTDTQYF
NA	NA	TRBV5-1	TRBJ1-2	TGCGCCAGCAGCTTACGGCAGGGCCCGAGCATCTATGGCTACACCTTC	CASSLRQGPSIYGYTF
NA	many	TRBV3-1	TRBJ1-4	TGTGCCAGCAGCCACCTCTCGACTACAACTAATGAAAAACTGTTTTTT	CASSHLSTTTNEKLFF
NA	NA	TRBV4-3	TRBJ2-2	TGCGCCAGCAGCCAAGCTCCACCTTTAAACACCGGGGAGCTGTTTTTT	CASSQAPPLNTGELFF
NA	NA	TRBV5-1	TRBJ2-1	TGCGCCAGCAGCCCGCAACTAGTCAACAATGAGCAGTTCTTC	CASSPQLVNNEQFF
TRBD2	medium-sized	TRBV27	TRBJ2-1	TGTGCCAGCAGTTCAATAGCGGGGGGGACGTATGAGCAGTTCTTC	CASSSIAGGTYEQFF
NA	few	TRBV5-1	TRBJ1-1	TGCGCCAGCAGCTTGACACAGGGGAACACTGAAGCTTTCTTT	CASSLTQGNTEAFF
NA	few	TRBV7-2	TRBJ2-3	TGTGCCAGCAGCTACCCGGGGGTCACGCGGGATACGCAGTATTTT	CASSYPGVTRDTQYF
NA	NA	TRBV30	TRBJ1-5	TGTGCCTGGAGTGAGGGTTTGGCAGGACGTCAGCCCCAGCATTTT	CAWSEGLAGRQPQHF
TRBD1	few	TRBV19	TRBJ1-2	TGTGCCAGTAGTCGGGACAGGGGGCGTATATTGGATGGCTACACCTTC	CASSRDRGRILDGYTF
NA	NA	TRBV12-5	TRBJ2-3	TGTGCTAGTGGTTTGGTACCCCAGGGCGAGCAGTATTTT	CASGLVPQGEQYF
NA	NA	TRBV9	TRBJ2-1	TGTGCCAGCAGCTACCCAAGTGGGCAGGGCAATGAGCAGTTCTTC	CASSYPSGQGNEQFF